This T cell receptor (beta chain) is drawn from a study of chemoradiotherapy in HPV16-positive cancers. Study results and caveats: Non-HPV-specific T cells did not expand in tumors during treatment, whereas candidate HPV-specific clones and E7-related motifs did. Better recurrence-free survival went with HPV-responsive T-cell expansion in HPV16-positive patients. Only two HPV16-positive patients supplied the functional HPV-specificity definition.

To note about this clone: The antigen is undetermined.

Repeated repertoire sampling spanned the course of chemoradiotherapy. This CDR3 has 14 amino acids. Germline V gene data show CDR1 as SGHTS and CDR2 as YDEGEE. V lost 5 bases and J 10 bases, leaving 21 bases between the germline ends. Profiling relied on immunoSEQ multiplex PCR, and the TCRdb table lists in-frame clones only, not all of them. The table has about 14,000 clones, just under 70% seen once; the top ten hold roughly a fifth. The J gene is TRBJ1-1, the V gene TRBV5-8; no clear D. This specimen was acquired from a patient who underwent chemoradiotherapy. The receptor's source is a human donor with HPV-associated anogenital cancer. The CDR3 sequence is CASRQFRDSLSAFF. CDR3 nucleotide sequence: TGTGCCAGCAGGCAATTCCGGGATTCCCTCTCAGCTTTCTTT. Variable domain in full (rest from reference TRBV5-8 and TRBJ1-1): EAGVTQSPTHLIKTRGQQATLRCSPISGHTSVYWYQQALGLGLQFLLWYDEGEERNRGNFPPRFSGRQFPNYSSELNVNALELEDSALYLCASRQFRDSLSAFFGQGTRLTVV.